Sequencing of this T cell receptor beta chain was carried out in a study of blood T cell repertoires in COVID-19. Background on the study: COVID-19 samples from acute and convalescent phases originated in the United States, Italy and Spain. T cells, B-cell-depleted T cells, or PBMCs provided the cDNA or gDNA that served as material.

The data were produced by immunoSEQ multiplex PCR, yet TCRdb's version contains in-frame clones alone and is incomplete. The data contain approximately 170,000 clones, about 83% of them singletons. CDR3 size: 16 residues. Trimming at V came to 5 bases and at J to 3 bases, leaving 9 bases not matched to a gene. CDR1 is MDHEN and CDR2 is SYDVKM in the germline V gene. This clonotype originated in a man between 65 and 85 years old who had recovered from COVID-19. The V and J genes are TRBV28 and TRBJ1-4; TRBD1 matches at 7 bases. Material for sequencing was peripheral blood. The CDR3 sequence: CASSPHRQGPNEKLFF. The DNA for the CDR3 is TGTGCCAGCAGTCCTCATCGACAGGGTCCTAATGAAAAACTGTTTTTT.